This passage covers 11 T cell receptor beta chains from one sample sequenced in a study of cytomegalovirus exposure and HLA in healthy donors. The PCR made use of 60 Vbeta and 13 Jbeta primers. The repertoire was sequenced with immunoSEQ multiplex PCR; TCRdb's copy has only in-frame clones and lacks some. Found here are about 160,000 clones; the top ten clones hold 1.3%. The sample taken for sequencing was PBMCs. The receptor set was obtained from a woman aged 60-75 years in good health and CMV-seronegative.

The chain is built from TRBV2 and TRBJ2-7, with D unresolved. The V gene's germline CDR1 is SNHLY and CDR2 FYNNEI. Trimming left V 6 bases short and J 2 bases short, with 8 bases between. This CDR3 is built from 12 residues. CDR3 sequence reads: CASRVLAYEQYF. In nucleotides, the CDR3 is TGTGCCAGCAGGGTCTTAGCCTACGAGCAGTACTTC.

V usage is TRBV5-6 and J usage is TRBJ1-5, with 7 bases identical to TRBD1. The J segment lost 4 bases and the V segment lost 4 bases, leaving 5 bases of the junction unmatched. CDR1 is SGHDT and CDR2 is YYEEEE in the germline V gene. This CDR3 has 14 amino acids. For the CDR3, the DNA is TGTGCCAGCAGCCTGACAGGGACAAATCAGCCCCAGCATTTT. Its protein is CASSLTGTNQPQHF.

The chain joins TRBV10-3 to TRBJ1-5; tentative D call: TRBD1 (6 bases). V was pared by 0 bases and J by 7 bases, with 13 bases between. The CDR3 spans 15 residues. The germline CDR1 and CDR2 sequences are ENHRY and SYGVKD. Here the CDR3 reads CAISESAGAGQPQHF. CDR3 DNA: TGTGCCATCAGTGAGTCGGCAGGGGCTGGCCAGCCCCAGCATTTT.

The chain combines TRBV7-3 with TRBJ2-7, with a tentative D call TRBD1 (5 bases). CDR3 length equals 14 residues. Germline CDR1 SGHTA, CDR2 FQGTGA. V lost 1 base and J 5 bases, leaving 12 bases between the germline ends. The CDR3 region is CASSLSREGHEQYF. Here the CDR3 DNA reads TGTGCCAGCAGCTTAAGCAGGGAAGGCCACGAGCAGTACTTC.

CDR3 region: CASQELAGVSYNEQFF. The CDR3 nucleotides read TGTGCCAGCCAAGAACTAGCGGGAGTATCCTACAATGAGCAGTTCTTC. V and J are TRBV4-2 and TRBJ2-1, with 11 bases aligning to TRBD2. Trimming cost V 8 bases and J 1 base; bases outside gene matches: 7. CDR3 length: 16 amino acids. The germline V gene has CDR1 LGHNA and CDR2 YNFKEQ.

The V gene is TRBV27, the J gene TRBJ1-4, with D maybe TRBD1 (5 bases). This CDR3 has 14 residues. Germline assignment: CDR1 MNHEY and CDR2 SMNVEV (reference sequence). The V end was cut by 2 bases, the J end by 5 bases, with 9 bases between. CDR3 nucleotides: TGTGCCAGCAGTTTAACGGGGGGGAATGAAAAACTGTTTTTT. Translation: CASSLTGGNEKLFF. Complete variable domain (other parts from reference TRBV27 and TRBJ1-4): EAQVTQNPRYLITVTGKKLTVTCSQNMNHEYMSWYRQDPGLGLRQIYYSMNVEVTDKGDVPEGYKVSRKEKRNFPLILESPSPNQTSLYFCASSLTGGNEKLFFGSGTQLSVL.

The chain couples TRBV7-3 to TRBJ2-3; D remains ambiguous. There are 15 residues in the CDR3. Deletions cut 2 bases from V and 0 bases from J, with 9 bases between. The germline V gene has CDR1 SGHTA and CDR2 FQGTGA. The chain's CDR3 is CASSLFRSSTDTQYF. In nucleotides, the CDR3 is TGTGCCAGCAGCTTATTTCGCAGTAGCACAGATACGCAGTATTTT.

This chain connects TRBV6-5 to TRBJ2-1, with TRBD2 identical over 8 bases. The CDR3 is made up of 14 amino acids. Per germline, CDR1 MNHEY and CDR2 SVGAGI. The junction had 8 bases not matched to a gene; V was cut back by 6 bases and J by 7 bases. CDR3 DNA: TGTGCCAGCAGGCCGGGACTAGTCCAGAATGAGCAGTTCTTC. Translation: CASRPGLVQNEQFF.

The chain links TRBV10-1 to TRBJ2-2; the match to TRBD1 covers 8 bases. The CDR3 extends over 15 amino acids. V shed 0 bases and J 7 bases; nucleotides not matched to a gene: 4. CDR1 is WNHNN, CDR2 SYGVQD, per germline (reference sequence). DNA of the CDR3: TGCGCCAGCAGTGAGTCCAGGGGGCTAATCGGGGAGCTGTTTTTT. Its protein product is CASSESRGLIGELFF.

The rearrangement joins TRBV18 to TRBJ2-3, with D possibly being TRBD2 (6 bases). Germline V CDR1 and CDR2: KGHSH, LQKENI. V lost 3 bases to trimming and J lost 0 bases, with 19 bases between them. The CDR3 has 18 residues. The CDR3 is CASSPLVVEGTSTDTQYF. The DNA of the CDR3 is TGTGCCAGCTCACCGTTAGTAGTGGAGGGGACTAGCACAGATACGCAGTATTTT.

V is TRBV5-6 and J is TRBJ2-2, with 8 nucleotides matching TRBD1. J was trimmed by 4 bases and V by 2 bases; bases with no gene match: 10. There are 17 residues in the CDR3. Germline CDR1 SGHDT, CDR2 YYEEEE. CDR3 residues: CASSLKTGAFLTGELFF. The DNA of the CDR3 is TGTGCCAGCAGCTTAAAGACAGGGGCCTTCCTCACCGGGGAGCTGTTTTTT.